This T cell receptor (beta chain) was recovered during a study of T cell changes during pregnancy in multiple sclerosis. The trim removed 7 bases at V and 6 bases at J, leaving 12 bases unmatched. The CDR3 has 14 amino acids. The germline gives CDR1 SQVTM, CDR2 ANQGSEA. Assay: immunoSEQ multiplex PCR; the TCRdb copy retains only in-frame clones and omits some. In the table there are 70,000 or so clones, around 90% of which are singletons. The source is a female donor with multiple sclerosis, enrolled in a pregnancy study. The sequenced sample was CD4+ T cells from peripheral blood mononuclear cells, obtained after pregnancy. The V and J genes are TRBV29-1 and TRBJ1-2; TRBD1 aligns across 9 bases. The CDR3 spells CSASPGQGIDGYTF. The CDR3, as DNA: TGCAGCGCTAGCCCAGGACAGGGGATAGATGGCTACACCTTC.